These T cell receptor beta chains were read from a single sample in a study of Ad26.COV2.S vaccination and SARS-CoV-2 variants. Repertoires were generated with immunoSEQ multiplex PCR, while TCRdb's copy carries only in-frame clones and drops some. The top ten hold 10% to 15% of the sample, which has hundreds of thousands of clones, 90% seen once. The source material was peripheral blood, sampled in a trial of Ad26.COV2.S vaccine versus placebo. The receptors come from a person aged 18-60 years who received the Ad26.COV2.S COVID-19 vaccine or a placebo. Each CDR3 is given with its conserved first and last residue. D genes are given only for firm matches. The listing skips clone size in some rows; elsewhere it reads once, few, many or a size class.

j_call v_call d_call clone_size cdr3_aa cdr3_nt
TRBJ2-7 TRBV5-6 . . CASSLAKGLSSYEQYF TGTGCCAGCAGCTTGGCAAAGGGGTTGAGCTCCTACGAGCAGTACTTC
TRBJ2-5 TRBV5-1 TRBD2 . CASSAGGAETQYF TGCGCCAGCAGCGCGGGGGGCGCAGAGACCCAGTACTTC
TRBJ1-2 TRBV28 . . CASSQQSYGYTF TGTGCCAGCAGCCAGCAGTCCTATGGCTACACCTTC
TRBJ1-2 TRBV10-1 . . CATQTGPTANYGYTF TGCGCCACCCAGACAGGCCCTACAGCTAACTATGGCTACACCTTC
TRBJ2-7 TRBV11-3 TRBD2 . CASSNPGGSKYF TGTGCCAGCAGCAACCCCGGCGGGAGTAAGTACTTC
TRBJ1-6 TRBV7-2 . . CASNPGGAGNSPLHF TGTGCCAGCAACCCCGGGGGGGCTGGCAATTCACCCCTCCACTTT
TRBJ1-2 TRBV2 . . CASSSRSDYGYTF TGTGCCAGCAGTAGCCGCAGTGACTATGGCTACACCTTC
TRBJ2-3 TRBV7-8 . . CASSSGTYYTDTQYF TGTGCCAGCAGCTCCGGGACTTATTACACAGATACGCAGTATTTT
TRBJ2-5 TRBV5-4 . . CASSLSGAGETQYF TGTGCCAGCAGCTTGTCCGGGGCGGGAGAGACCCAGTACTTC
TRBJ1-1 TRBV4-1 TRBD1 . CASSQADRGGMNTEAFF TGCGCCAGCAGCCAAGCTGACAGGGGAGGGATGAACACTGAAGCTTTCTTT
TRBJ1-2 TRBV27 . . CASSLAGAYGYTF TGTGCCAGCAGTTTAGCGGGTGCCTATGGCTACACCTTC
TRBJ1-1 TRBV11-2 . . CASSFGNTEAFF TGTGCCAGCAGCTTCGGGAACACTGAAGCTTTCTTT
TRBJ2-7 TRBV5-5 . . CASSLDTPSYEQYF TGTGCCAGCAGCTTGGATACGCCCTCCTACGAGCAGTACTTC
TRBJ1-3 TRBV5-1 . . CASSLDSSGNTIYF TGCGCCAGCAGCTTAGACAGCTCTGGAAACACCATATATTTT
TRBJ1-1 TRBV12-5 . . CASGLGRATEAFF TGTGCTAGTGGTTTGGGCAGGGCCACTGAAGCTTTCTTT
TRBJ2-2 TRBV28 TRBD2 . CASSLGGLAGVMYTGELFF TGTGCCAGCAGTTTAGGGGGACTAGCGGGAGTGATGTACACCGGGGAGCTGTTTTTT
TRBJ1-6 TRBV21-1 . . CASSRTGPSYNSPLHF TGTGCCAGCAGCAGGACAGGGCCATCCTATAATTCACCCCTCCACTTT
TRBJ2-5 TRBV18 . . CASSPGTEETQYF TGTGCCAGCTCACCAGGGACGGAAGAGACCCAGTACTTC
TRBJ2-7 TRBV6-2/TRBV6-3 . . CASSLLWEQYF TGTGCCAGCAGCCTACTTTGGGAGCAGTACTTC
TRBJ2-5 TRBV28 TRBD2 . CASSPPGGGAEETQYF TGTGCCAGCAGCCCCCCGGGGGGAGGTGCCGAAGAGACCCAGTACTTC
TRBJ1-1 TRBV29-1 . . CSVEAGRQSMNTEAFF TGCAGCGTTGAAGCGGGGAGACAGAGTATGAACACTGAAGCTTTCTTT
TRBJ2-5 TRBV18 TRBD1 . CASSRTGGTPETQYF TGTGCCAGCTCACGGACAGGGGGTACGCCGGAGACCCAGTACTTC
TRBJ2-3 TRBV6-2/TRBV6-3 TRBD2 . CASSYVAGGSTDTQYF TGTGCCAGCAGTTACGTAGCGGGCGGTAGCACAGATACGCAGTATTTT
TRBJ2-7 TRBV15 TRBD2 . CATSGAAPITSGTVKWPYEQYF TGTGCCACCAGCGGTGCCGCCCCGATTACTAGCGGGACCGTAAAATGGCCCTACGAGCAGTACTTC
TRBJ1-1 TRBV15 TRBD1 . CATSREPGRGGTEAFF TGTGCCACCAGCAGAGAACCCGGCAGGGGGGGCACTGAAGCTTTCTTT
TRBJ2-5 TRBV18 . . CASSPLRNQETQYF TGTGCCAGCTCACCATTGCGGAACCAAGAGACCCAGTACTTC
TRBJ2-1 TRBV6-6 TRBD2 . CASRPPGTSSNEQFF TGTGCCAGCAGACCCCCCGGGACTAGTAGCAATGAGCAGTTCTTC
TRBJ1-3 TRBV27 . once CASSFSRASGNTIYF TGTGCCAGCAGTTTCTCCCGGGCCTCTGGAAACACCATATATTTT
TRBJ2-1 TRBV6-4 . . CASSVGGWGNAEQFF TGTGCCAGCAGTGTCGGCGGCTGGGGAAACGCTGAGCAGTTCTTC
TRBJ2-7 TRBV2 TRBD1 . CASSELVGTGNYEQYF TGTGCCAGCAGTGAGCTAGTCGGGACAGGAAACTACGAGCAGTACTTC
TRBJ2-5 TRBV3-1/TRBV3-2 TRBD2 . CASSRLAGVWEETQYF TGTGCCAGCAGCAGACTAGCGGGAGTATGGGAAGAGACCCAGTACTTC
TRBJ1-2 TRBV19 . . CASSNQSLYGYTF TGTGCCAGTAGTAATCAGTCCCTCTATGGCTACACCTTC
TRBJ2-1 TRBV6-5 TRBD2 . CASSDGLAGGDEQFF TGTGCCAGCAGCGACGGACTAGCGGGCGGCGATGAGCAGTTCTTC
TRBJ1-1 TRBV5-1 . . CASSLGLLDTEAFF TGCGCCAGCAGCTTGGGGCTTTTGGACACTGAAGCTTTCTTT
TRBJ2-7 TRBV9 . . CASSARDGPYEQYF TGTGCCAGCAGCGCCCGGGACGGACCCTACGAGCAGTACTTC
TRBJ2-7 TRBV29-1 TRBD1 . CSAGTGNYEQYF TGCAGCGCGGGGACAGGCAACTACGAGCAGTACTTC
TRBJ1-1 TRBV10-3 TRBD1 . CAIRPNGQVNTEAFF TGTGCCATCAGACCTAATGGACAGGTAAACACTGAAGCTTTCTTT
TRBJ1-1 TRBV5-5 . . CASSFGGAVSEAFF TGTGCCAGCAGCTTTGGGGGCGCGGTCTCTGAAGCTTTCTTT
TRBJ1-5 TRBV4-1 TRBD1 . CASSPSQGNGNQPQHF TGCGCCAGCAGCCCATCACAGGGGAATGGCAATCAGCCCCAGCATTTT
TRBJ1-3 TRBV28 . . CASTQLSFGNTIYF TGTGCCAGCACCCAATTAAGTTTCGGAAACACCATATATTTT
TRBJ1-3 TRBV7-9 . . CASSLGFGNTIYF TGTGCCAGCAGCCTTGGTTTTGGAAACACCATATATTTT
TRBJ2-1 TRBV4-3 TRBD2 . CASSHSGRWYEQFF TGCGCCAGCAGCCATAGCGGGAGGTGGTATGAGCAGTTCTTC
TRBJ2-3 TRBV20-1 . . CSAYTDTQYF TGCAGTGCGTACACAGATACGCAGTATTTT
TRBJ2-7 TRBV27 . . CASSLGPYYEQYF TGTGCCAGCAGTTTGGGGCCTTACTACGAGCAGTACTTC
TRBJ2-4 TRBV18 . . CASSPQSGKNIQYF TGTGCCAGCTCACCACAATCTGGCAAAAACATTCAGTACTTC
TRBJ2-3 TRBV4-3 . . CASSQDQLGDLDTQYF TGCGCCAGCAGCCAAGATCAACTGGGAGATCTGGATACGCAGTATTTT
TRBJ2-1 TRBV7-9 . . CASSLGDSHNEQFF TGTGCCAGCAGCTTGGGGGATTCCCACAATGAGCAGTTCTTC
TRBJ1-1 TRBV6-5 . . CASRENTEAFF TGTGCCAGTAGAGAGAACACTGAAGCTTTCTTT